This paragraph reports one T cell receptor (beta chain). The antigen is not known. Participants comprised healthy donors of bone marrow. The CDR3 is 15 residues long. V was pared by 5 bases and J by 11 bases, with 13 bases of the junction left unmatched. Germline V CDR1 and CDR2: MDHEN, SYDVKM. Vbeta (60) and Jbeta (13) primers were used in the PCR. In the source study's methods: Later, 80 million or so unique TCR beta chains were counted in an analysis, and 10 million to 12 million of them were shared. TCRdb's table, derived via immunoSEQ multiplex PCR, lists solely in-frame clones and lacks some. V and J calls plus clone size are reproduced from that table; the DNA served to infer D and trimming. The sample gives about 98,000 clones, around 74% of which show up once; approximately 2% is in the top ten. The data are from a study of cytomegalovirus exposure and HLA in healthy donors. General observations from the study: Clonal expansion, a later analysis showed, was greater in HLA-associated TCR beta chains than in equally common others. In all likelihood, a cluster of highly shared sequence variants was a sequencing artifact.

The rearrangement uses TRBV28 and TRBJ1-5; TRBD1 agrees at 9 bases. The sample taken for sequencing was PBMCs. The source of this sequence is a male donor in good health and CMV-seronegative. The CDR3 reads CASSPRDRASGAQHF. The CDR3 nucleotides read TGTGCCAGCAGTCCCCGGGACAGGGCGTCAGGGGCCCAGCATTTT.